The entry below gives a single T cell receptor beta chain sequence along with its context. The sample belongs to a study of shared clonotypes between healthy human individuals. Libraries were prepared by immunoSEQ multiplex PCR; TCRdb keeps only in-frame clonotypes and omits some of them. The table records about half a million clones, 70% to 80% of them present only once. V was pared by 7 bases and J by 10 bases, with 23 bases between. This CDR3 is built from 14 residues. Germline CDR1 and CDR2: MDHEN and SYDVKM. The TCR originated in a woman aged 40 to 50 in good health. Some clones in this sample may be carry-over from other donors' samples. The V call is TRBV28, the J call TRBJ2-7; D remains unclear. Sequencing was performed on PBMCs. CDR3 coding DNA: TGTGCCAGCATTTCCCGAAAGACACCTTTGAAACAGTACTTC. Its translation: CASISRKTPLKQYF.